This T cell receptor (beta chain) was recorded in a study of T cell changes during pregnancy in multiple sclerosis. Data came from immunoSEQ multiplex PCR; TCRdb stores just in-frame clones and leaves some out. The sample consists of 30,000 to 45,000 clones, over 75% of them appearing once. Looked up from germline, CDR1 is SGHDT and CDR2 is YYEEEE. The CDR3 contains 11 residues. Trimming took 3 bases from V and 6 from J, leaving 7 bases between them. The chain employs TRBV5-6 and TRBJ2-7, with unresolved D. The sample was CD8+ T cells from peripheral blood mononuclear cells, taken in the third trimester of pregnancy. The receptor was derived from a female donor with multiple sclerosis, enrolled in a pregnancy study. The DNA of the CDR3 is TGTGCCAGCAGCTCTGACTCCGAGCAGTACTTC. As protein: CASSSDSEQYF.